This TCR beta chain was observed in a study of CD8 T cells in ankylosing spondylitis. Notes on the study in general: Reportedly, significant enrichment of disease-linked clones occurred in matched ankylosing spondylitis synovial fluid. With a CD8+ phenotype, disease-linked clones were relatively rare in peripheral blood. What seemed typical of ankylosing spondylitis blood was a TCR beta motif built from about 8 highly homologous variants.

TCRdb reprocessed the 5' RACE reads with MiXCR, giving one entry per CDR3 protein. The sample carries 670,000 or so distinct CDR3 sequences, over 15% recorded once. A few counts support this clonotype. Antigen: not known. Trimming took 7 bases from V and 3 from J; bases not matched to a gene: 15. The CDR3 has 16 residues. Germline V gene sequence: CDR1 SQVTM, CDR2 ANQGSEA. The chain has TRBV29-1 and TRBJ2-5, with 9 bases lining up with TRBD2. The clonotype was recovered from a male donor with ankylosing spondylitis. Sequences were obtained from blood, either unsorted or a sorted T cell fraction (not recorded which). CDR3 nucleotide sequence: TGCAGCGGATTCGTGTGGGTAGGGACTAGCAAAGAGACCCAGTACTTC. Protein sequence: CSGFVWVGTSKETQYF.